The T cell receptor beta chain under discussion was sequenced for a study of tumor-infiltrating lymphocytes in primary liver carcinoma. General study findings and limits: Tumors carried a top-250-clone fraction significantly exceeding that of blood (p = 0.039).

Without any cell sorting, about 20-32 mg of bulk tissue yielded co-extracted RNA and DNA. Surgical resection was the treatment these patients received for primary liver carcinoma. Starting from 500 ng of total RNA, TCR beta cDNA was produced with a primer in the constant region. For TCR beta, libraries were produced by three nested multiplex PCR rounds using slightly modified ARM-PCR. Rounds one and two of PCR, each of roughly 10 cycles, were primed with TRBV1-TRBV30 forward primers and a C-beta reverse primer. TCRdb independently ran MiXCR on the multiplex PCR reads; one entry per CDR3 protein. The repertoire holds approximately 100,000 distinct CDR3 sequences, with around two thirds as singletons. Germline CDR1 reads SQVTM; CDR2 reads ANQGSEA. The CDR3 runs 12 residues. Concerning this clonotype itself: Its antigen is unidentified. One end of the junction fails to match germline, which may point to a read error.

The rearrangement joins TRBV29-1 to TRBJ1-2; TRBD1 aligns across 9 bases. The source is a woman aged 55-69 years with primary liver carcinoma and hepatitis B virus infection. Material: liver tumor tissue from sampling region 2. Subset defined: tumor region T2, inferior pole. CDR3 coding DNA: TGCGGCGTTGAGGACAGGGGCTATTGTTACACCTTC. Its protein product is CGVEDRGYCYTF.